Listed below are T cell receptor beta chains from one sample, sequenced in a study of T cell repertoires in cytomegalovirus infection. What these receptors recognize is not known. MiXCR was run by TCRdb on the reads, yielding one entry per CDR3 protein. The sample consists of 600,000 to 700,000 distinct CDR3 sequences, around 30% of them appearing once. This specimen consisted of cultured PBMCs, obtained from culture after CMV antigen stimulation. These receptors were obtained from a human donor in good health (CMV status not recorded). Some clones in this sample may be carry-over from other donors' samples. CDR3s include the opening cysteine and the closing phenylalanine or tryptophan. The D gene is left open where the match is weak.

v_call d_call cdr3_aa
TRBV7-2 . CASSFEYPGGGDTQYF
TRBV12-3/TRBV12-4 TRBD1 CASSPSQGKAYNEQFF
TRBV7-2 . CASSLDYRDYNEQFF
TRBV12-5 . CASGLGKGPPYNEQFF
TRBV2 TRBD2 CASIPGVGQRGNYEQYF
TRBV3-1 . CASSQGRVVEQFF
TRBV27 . CASSLRGGRNTIYF
TRBV6-1 TRBD1 CASSVNRGGEDEAFF
TRBV27 . CASSYKTSTDTQYF
TRBV19 . CASSIPDTILSGNTIYF
TRBV12-3/TRBV12-4 TRBD1 CASSRTGGRTEAFF
TRBV7-2 TRBD2 CASSRTGTSGANEQFF
TRBV12-3/TRBV12-4 TRBD2 CASSDWGLAGFQETQYF
TRBV7-2 . CASSLVQGYYEQYF
TRBV27 . CASSSGFSKTQYF
TRBV19 . CASSMSPGSGNTIYF
TRBV10-3 . CAISEDRNQPQHF
TRBV7-8 TRBD2 CASSLGGLAGLYEQYF
TRBV7-6 . CASSLETVGAQETQYF
TRBV6-6 . CASSFRWQDNSPLHF
TRBV7-2 . CASSPKPPSGELFF
TRBV23-1 TRBD1 CASSQSGDRESGANVLTF
TRBV20-1 . CSASRLDQPQHF
TRBV7-9 TRBD2 CASSRTSGGDEQFF